This T cell receptor beta chain comes out of a study of naive and memory T cell subsets. Study-wide points: Naive repertoires, especially CD8, held a few larger clonotypes, possibly memory cells re-expressing CD45RA.

CDR1 DFQATT and CDR2 SNEGSKA come from the germline V gene (reference sequence). The CDR3 sequence is 15 residues long. Trimming took 1 base from V and 6 from J, leaving 16 bases between them. The beta constant-region primer was an equimolar mix of two oligonucleotides covering TRBC1 and TRBC2. Nested alpha and beta constant-region primers with the SP2 primer drove four PCR rounds on ligated cDNA. MiXCR was run by TCRdb on the UMI-ligation and nested PCR reads, yielding one entry per CDR3 protein. Altogether tens of thousands of distinct CDR3 sequences are present, about 10% being singletons, with the ten largest covering roughly 0.13%. Notes on this clonotype: Its antigen remains unidentified.

The sequenced sample was naive CD4+ T cells from blood. This sequence originates from a human donor in good health. The chain joins TRBV20-1 to TRBJ1-5; no reliable D call. CDR3 amino acids: CSARGLWGTSQPQHF. The CDR3, as DNA: TGCAGTGCTAGAGGTCTGTGGGGTACTAGTCAGCCCCAGCATTTT.